The 21 T cell receptor beta chains reported below all come from one sample, sequenced in a study of patients and donors after allogeneic stem cell transplantation. TCRdb analysed the RT-PCR reads with MiXCR anew, one entry per CDR3 protein. The data show over 400,000 distinct CDR3 sequences, with roughly 17% seen just once and less than 8% held by the top ten. The sequencing sample was made of blood, either unsorted or a sorted T cell fraction (not recorded which). Receptors were obtained from a human donor who was either an allogeneic HSCT recipient or a stem cell or donor lymphocyte infusion donor (not recorded which). It is not recorded whose cells these are; they may come from a transplant donor.

The chain is built from TRBV2 and TRBJ2-5; TRBD2 matches 13 bases. The CDR3 extends over 15 amino acids. Germline-derived CDR1 and CDR2 are SNHLY and FYNNEI. Trimming removed 9 bases from V and 1 base from J; junction bases left unmatched: 5. The chain's CDR3 is CASSGTSGIQETQYF. CDR3 bases: TGTGCCAGTTCCGGGACTAGCGGGATCCAAGAGACCCAGTACTTC.

The rearrangement joins TRBV5-4 to TRBJ1-1; D is undetermined. CDR1 SGHNT and CDR2 YYREEE come from the germline V gene (reference sequence). Trimming stripped 4 bases from V and 1 base from J, with 17 bases between. The CDR3 covers 16 residues. CDR3 sequence reads: CASSTPGSLSNTEAFF. The CDR3 coding sequence is TGTGCCAGCAGCACCCCGGGGAGCCTATCGAACACTGAAGCTTTCTTT.

The chain links TRBV15 to TRBJ2-7; TRBD1 matches at 7 bases. The CDR3 sequence is 14 residues long. V gave up 2 bases and J gave up 1 base; unmatched junction bases: 2. The V gene's germline CDR1 is LNHNV and CDR2 YYDKDF (reference sequence). In nucleotides, the CDR3 is TGTGCCACCAGCAGAACGGGACAGTCCTACGAGCAGTACTTC. Amino acids: CATSRTGQSYEQYF.

The chain recombines TRBV6-5 with TRBJ1-4; 8 bases agree with TRBD1. V dropped 4 bases and J dropped 6; count of bases not matched to a gene: 7. The germline V gene has CDR1 MNHEY and CDR2 SVGAGI. The CDR3 is made up of 15 amino acids. Here the CDR3 reads CASSSPGQEYEKLFF. DNA of the CDR3: TGTGCCAGCAGTTCACCGGGACAGGAATATGAAAAACTGTTTTTT.

This clonotype has just a few counts. V usage is TRBV18 and J usage is TRBJ2-3; 7 bases agree with TRBD1. The junction had 2 bases not matched to a gene; V was cut back by 5 bases and J by 0 bases. Germline CDR1 reads KGHSH; CDR2 reads LQKENI. This CDR3 has 14 residues. CDR3 region: CASSGDRSTDTQYF. DNA of the CDR3: TGTGCCAGCTCAGGGGACAGAAGCACAGATACGCAGTATTTT.

This chain uses TRBV20-1 with TRBJ2-2; TRBD2 matches 8 bases. This CDR3 is built from 14 residues. Per the germline V gene, CDR1 is DFQATT and CDR2 is SNEGSKA (reference sequence). With 6 bases clipped from V and 0 bases from J, the junction kept 3 bases outside the gene matches. CDR3 in DNA: TGCAGTGCGCCGGGACTAGCGAACACCGGGGAGCTGTTTTTT. This sequence encodes CSAPGLANTGELFF.

This chain joins TRBV20-1 and TRBJ2-3, with D tentatively TRBD2 (6 bases). V was cut by 0 bases and J by 2 bases, with 15 bases left in between. The CDR3 spans 16 residues. Germline loops: CDR1 DFQATT, CDR2 SNEGSKA (reference sequence). The CDR3 nucleotides read TGCAGTGCTAGAGACGCCGGGACTTACTACACAGATACGCAGTATTTT. It encodes CSARDAGTYYTDTQYF.

This chain joins TRBV4-2 and TRBJ1-5; D might be TRBD1 (5 bases). The CDR3 contains 16 residues. CDR1 is LGHNA and CDR2 is YNFKEQ in the germline V gene. V lost 0 bases and J lost 0, with 9 bases in between. The CDR3 coding sequence is TGTGCCAGCAGCCAAGACCCTCAGGGTAGCAATCAGCCCCAGCATTTT. It translates to CASSQDPQGSNQPQHF.

This clonotype was seen a handful of times. The V gene is TRBV7-6, the J gene TRBJ1-1, with a possible D match to TRBD1 (5 bases). Germline-derived CDR1 and CDR2 are SGHVS and FNYEAQ. The CDR3 length is 16 residues. Trimming stripped 3 bases from V and 1 base from J, with 15 bases between. CDR3 coding DNA: TGTGCCAGCAGCTTGGGACCCCTCGTAGGGAACACTGAAGCTTTCTTT. It codes for CASSLGPLVGNTEAFF.

The chain employs TRBV10-3 and TRBJ1-1; D remains unclear. V lost 1 base, J lost 5 bases, and 11 bases lay in between. CDR1 and CDR2 from the germline V gene are ENHRY and SYGVKD. The CDR3 is 14 amino acids. The chain's CDR3 is CAISEFGGYTEAFF. The CDR3 DNA reads as TGTGCCATCAGTGAGTTTGGAGGTTATACTGAAGCTTTCTTT.

This clonotype occurred a few times. The DNA is left out, because the CDR3 cannot be placed on it with certainty; the CDR3 is given as TCRdb lists it. This chain joins TRBV5-6 and TRBJ1-1. The CDR3 has 13 residues if both end residues are counted. Germline CDR1 is SGHDT and CDR2 is YYEEEE. The CDR3 sequence: CASSTSVRTEAFF.

This chain connects TRBV19 to TRBJ2-3; 10 bases are a match to TRBD2. Germline V gene sequence: CDR1 LNHDA, CDR2 SQIVND (reference sequence). V was pared by 2 bases and J by 3 bases, with 5 bases of the junction left unmatched. The CDR3 consists of 16 residues. Here the CDR3 DNA reads TGTGCCAGTAGTATATCTAGCGGGAGTCGGACAGATACGCAGTATTTT. Its protein is CASSISSGSRTDTQYF.

This clonotype occurred a few times. J is TRBJ1-4 and V is TRBV6-5; TRBD1 agrees at 11 bases. CDR1 is MNHEY and CDR2 is SVGAGI in the germline V gene. The CDR3 is 15 residues long. The J segment lost 11 bases and the V segment lost 2 bases, leaving 7 bases of the junction unmatched. CDR3 amino acids: CASSYPGTGGRKLFF. CDR3 coding DNA: TGTGCCAGCAGTTACCCGGGGACAGGGGGGAGGAAACTGTTTTTT.

The chain links TRBV27 to TRBJ1-6; D uncertain. This CDR3 region has 13 residues. CDR1 MNHEY and CDR2 SMNVEV come from the germline V gene (reference sequence). The V and J ends lost 2 bases and 11 bases respectively, with 10 bases between them. This CDR3 reads CASSLGGGTPLHF. The CDR3 nucleotides read TGTGCCAGCAGTTTAGGTGGCGGAACACCCCTCCACTTT.

With respect to this clonotype: One end of the junction is discordant with germline, which a read error may explain. This chain uses TRBV18 with TRBJ2-7, with 7 bases identical to TRBD2. The CDR3 covers 13 residues. Germline loops: CDR1 KGHSH, CDR2 LQKENI. CDR3 protein: CASSPIFGRERYF. CDR3 coding DNA: TGTGCCAGCTCACCTATTTTTGGGCGGGAGCGGTACTTC.

This clonotype was recorded many times. This chain joins TRBV12-3 or TRBV12-4 and TRBJ2-2; D perhaps matches TRBD1 (5 bases). V lost 7 bases and J lost 7, with 16 bases in between. This CDR3 has 14 amino acids. CDR3 residues: CASNAGPKVGELFF. The CDR3 coding sequence is TGTGCCAGCAATGCAGGGCCTAAGGTCGGGGAGCTGTTTTTT.

The rearrangement joins TRBV11-3 to TRBJ2-1; the match to TRBD2 covers 8 bases. Germline CDR1 SGHNT, CDR2 YENEEA. Unmatched junction bases numbered 1, after V lost 0 bases and J lost 12 bases. The CDR3 loop spans 12 amino acids. As DNA, the CDR3 is TGTGCCAGCAGCTTAGATGGGACTAGGCAGTTCTTC. Its protein product is CASSLDGTRQFF.

The CDR3 protein is CASSLRWRLAGAETQYF. In DNA, the CDR3 is TGCGCCAGCAGCTTGAGATGGCGGCTAGCGGGGGCCGAGACCCAGTACTTC. V usage is TRBV5-1 and J usage is TRBJ2-5; 10 bases agree with TRBD2. The germline V gene encodes CDR1 SGHRS and CDR2 YFSETQ. The CDR3 covers 17 residues. V lost 1 base, J lost 5 bases, and 11 bases stayed unmatched.

The rearrangement uses TRBV12-3 or TRBV12-4 and TRBJ2-1; possible D gene TRBD2, 7 bases. V lost 4 bases to trimming and J lost 9 bases, with 16 bases between them. The CDR3 runs to 14 residues. CDR3 sequence (DNA): TGTGCCAGCAGTTGGGGGGGGGGCCAAAGTGAGCAGTTCTTC. Its translation is CASSWGGGQSEQFF.

The table lists this clonotype with a few counts. The chain recombines TRBV5-4 with TRBJ1-5; unclear D gene. CDR1 and CDR2 from the germline V gene are SGHNT and YYREEE (reference sequence). The CDR3 is 14 residues long. V lost 6 bases and J 1 base, leaving 11 bases between the germline ends. The CDR3, as DNA: TGTGCCAGCACCCGGCTGGGCAGCAATCAGCCCCAGCATTTT. This codes for CASTRLGSNQPQHF.

This sequence joins TRBV20-1 and TRBJ2-7; the match to TRBD1 covers 9 bases. Germline V gene sequence: CDR1 DFQATT, CDR2 SNEGSKA (reference sequence). The CDR3 is 15 amino acids. V shed 0 bases, J shed 3 bases, and the junction held 6 bases outside the gene matches. CDR3 coding DNA: TGCAGTGCTAGAGATCCTACAGGGGGCATCTACGAGCAGTACTTC. Translated: CSARDPTGGIYEQYF.